The 24 T cell receptor beta chains below come from one sample, sequenced in a study of shared T cell receptors in the human thymus. Sequenced by immunoSEQ multiplex PCR; TCRdb stores in-frame clones only, minus some. Among hundreds of thousands of clones, around 85% were seen once, and the ten largest hold approximately 0.01%. Another study also made use of these data, one on human thymus T cells.

The sample was thymocytes. The receptors come from a girl under two years old with a congenital heart defect.

The chain uses TRBV27 and TRBJ1-6; D is unresolved. Germline V gene lookup returns CDR1 MNHEY and CDR2 SMNVEV (reference sequence). V was shortened by 7 bases and J by 10 bases, with 20 bases between the two germline ends. The CDR3 is 15 amino acids. CDR3 amino acids: CASTMGRPPRSPLHF. CDR3 nucleotides: TGTGCCAGCACCATGGGCCGGCCTCCCCGATCACCCCTCCACTTT.

This clone was counted a single time. This sequence joins TRBV2 and TRBJ2-3; D possibly corresponds to TRBD1 (5 bases). The germline gives CDR1 SNHLY, CDR2 FYNNEI. Trimming took off 7 bases at V and 2 bases at J, with 16 bases between the two ends. This CDR3 is built from 15 residues. CDR3 sequence: CASKWGGPYTDTQYF. In nucleotides, the CDR3 is TGTGCCAGCAAATGGGGCGGTCCTTACACAGATACGCAGTATTTT. The variable domain in full, with the rest retrieved from reference TRBV2 and TRBJ2-3, is EPEVTQTPSHQVTQMGQEVILRCVPISNHLYFYWYRQILGQKVEFLVSFYNNEISEKSEIFDDQFSVERPDGSNFTLKIRSTKLEDSAMYFCASKWGGPYTDTQYFGPGTRLTVL.

This rearrangement joins TRBV30 to TRBJ2-7; 7 positions agree with TRBD1. The trim removed 0 bases at V and 5 bases at J, leaving 13 bases unmatched. The CDR3 covers 16 residues. Germline CDR1 reads GTSNPN; CDR2 reads SVGIG (reference sequence). The CDR3 is CAWSVTKTRDSHEQYF. The CDR3 DNA is TGTGCCTGGAGTGTAACTAAAACCCGGGACAGTCACGAGCAGTACTTC.

This rearrangement joins TRBV2 to TRBJ1-6, with 11 positions matching TRBD1. The V and J ends lost 6 bases and 6 bases, in that order; junction bases with no gene match: 4. The CDR3 loop spans 15 amino acids. Germline V gives CDR1 SNHLY, CDR2 FYNNEI. In DNA, the CDR3 is TGTGCCAGCAGCGGACAGGGGGCCGGTAATTCACCCCTCCACTTT. Encoded protein: CASSGQGAGNSPLHF.

The chain couples TRBV19 to TRBJ2-3; 7 positions match TRBD2. Germline CDR1 is LNHDA and CDR2 is SQIVND (reference sequence). The CDR3 covers 14 residues. V lost 9 bases and J lost 6; bases outside the gene matches: 12. CDR3 loop: CASNPNLGGDTQYF. The CDR3 DNA reads as TGTGCCAGCAATCCTAATCTCGGGGGGGATACGCAGTATTTT.

Written as DNA, the CDR3 is TGTGCCAGCAGTGCCTTCAGCGGGGCGTCGTTCACCGGGGAGCTGTTTTTT. Protein product: CASSAFSGASFTGELFF. V is TRBV6-1 and J is TRBJ2-2; 7 nucleotides align to TRBD2. With 4 bases clipped from V and 4 bases from J, the junction kept 12 bases outside the gene matches. CDR1 and CDR2 from the germline V gene are MNHNS and SASEGT. The CDR3 is 17 residues long.

CDR3 sequence: CASRLARDLREQYF. The CDR3 bases are TGTGCCAGCAGACTGGCCAGGGATCTGCGCGAGCAGTACTTC. The V call is TRBV27, the J call TRBJ2-7, with D possibly matching TRBD1 (5 bases). Per the germline V gene, CDR1 is MNHEY and CDR2 is SMNVEV (reference sequence). Trimming cost V 6 bases and J 6 bases, with 18 bases left between them. The CDR3 runs to 14 residues.

The chain joins TRBV7-6 to TRBJ1-6, with D possibly matching TRBD1 (5 bases). Between the trimmed V and J ends, which lost 3 bases and 4 bases, there was a span of 13 bases. This CDR3 has 16 residues. The germline V gene encodes CDR1 SGHVS and CDR2 FNYEAQ. For the CDR3, the DNA is TGTGCCAGCAGCTTCGGGACTGATCTTTATAATTCACCCCTCCACTTT. This gives the protein CASSFGTDLYNSPLHF.

This chain connects TRBV6-6 to TRBJ1-2; tentative D call: TRBD1 (6 bases). The CDR3 extends over 15 amino acids. The V gene lost 5 bases and the J gene lost 0 bases, with 13 bases spanning the gap. Germline CDR1 MNHNY, CDR2 SVGAGI (reference sequence). The CDR3 nucleotides are TGTGCCAGCAGTACCCCAGGGGCCCCTAACTATGGCTACACCTTC. Translating it yields CASSTPGAPNYGYTF.

V gene TRBV18 combines with J gene TRBJ1-2; D not certain. This CDR3 has 15 residues. Per the germline V gene, CDR1 is KGHSH and CDR2 is LQKENI. Trimming removed 4 bases at V and 2 bases at J, with 14 bases between. CDR3 sequence reads: CASSHWYLSNYGYTF. For the CDR3, the DNA is TGTGCCAGCTCACATTGGTACCTATCGAACTATGGCTACACCTTC. The full variable domain, in which reference TRBV18 and TRBJ1-2 provide the parts outside the CDR3, is NAGVMQNPRHLVRRRGQEARLRCSPMKGHSHVYWYRQLPEEGLKFMVYLQKENIIDESGMPKERFSAEFPKEGPSILRIQQVVRGDSAAYFCASSHWYLSNYGYTFGSGTRLTVV.

This sequence joins TRBV9 and TRBJ1-2; unclear D gene. The CDR3 runs to 15 residues. From germline, CDR1 is SGDLS and CDR2 YYNGEE. V was pared by 2 bases and J by 6 bases, with 17 bases between. The CDR3 sequence: CASSVSSGGKNGYTF. DNA of the CDR3: TGTGCCAGCAGCGTCTCTTCGGGAGGGAAAAATGGCTACACCTTC.

The chain is built from TRBV6-1 and TRBJ2-7, with TRBD2 matching 8 bases. Germline V gene sequence: CDR1 MNHNS, CDR2 SASEGT. The V gene end was trimmed by 6 bases and the J gene end by 6 bases; junction bases not matched to a gene: 7. This CDR3 is built from 13 residues. The CDR3 reads CASRPGLVIEQYF. CDR3 coding DNA: TGTGCCAGCAGACCGGGACTAGTAATCGAGCAGTACTTC.

The rearrangement links TRBV5-6 to TRBJ2-7; D is uncertain. Deletions cut 1 base from V and 4 bases from J, with 6 bases between. Looked up from germline, CDR1 is SGHDT and CDR2 is YYEEEE. The CDR3 runs to 12 residues. The CDR3 DNA reads TGTGCCAGCAGCTTGTCTATTTACGAGCAGTACTTC. Amino acid sequence: CASSLSIYEQYF. Supplemented by reference TRBV5-6 and TRBJ2-7, the full variable domain reads DAGVTQSPTHLIKTRGQQVTLRCSPKSGHDTVSWYQQALGQGPQFIFQYYEEEERQRGNFPDRFSGHQFPNYSSELNVNALLLGDSALYLCASSLSIYEQYFGPGTRLTVT.

This clone appeared once. V usage is TRBV4-3 and J usage is TRBJ1-1; maybe TRBD1 (6 bases). This CDR3 is 15 amino acids long. V was trimmed by 4 bases and J by 4 bases, leaving 16 bases between them. Germline-derived CDR1 and CDR2 are LGHNA and YSLEER. The CDR3 reads CASSPARTVGTEAFF. The CDR3 DNA follows: TGCGCCAGCAGCCCCGCCCGGACAGTGGGCACTGAAGCTTTCTTT.

The chain couples TRBV6-1 to TRBJ1-4; the match to TRBD1 covers 7 bases. V was clipped by 6 bases and J by 7 bases; unmatched bases: 8. From germline, CDR1 is MNHNS and CDR2 SASEGT. The CDR3 spans 14 residues. The CDR3 region has the DNA TGTGCCAGCAGCCCGACAGGGAGAGGTGAAAAACTGTTTTTT. Amino acids: CASSPTGRGEKLFF.

J is TRBJ2-7 and V is TRBV5-6; D unresolved. This CDR3 region has 12 residues. V gave up 4 bases and J gave up 0 bases, with 5 bases separating them. Germline CDR1 SGHDT, CDR2 YYEEEE. Here the CDR3 reads CASSLYSYEQYF. CDR3 nucleotide sequence: TGTGCCAGCAGCCTGTACTCCTACGAGCAGTACTTC.

The chain uses TRBV7-9 and TRBJ1-1; the D gene is possibly TRBD1 (5 bases). V lost 0 bases to trimming and J lost 0 bases, with 8 bases between them. CDR1 is SEHNR, CDR2 FQNEAQ, per germline (reference sequence). The CDR3 spans 15 residues. CDR3 DNA sequence: TGTGCCAGCAGCTTAGCGGGGCTTTTGAACACTGAAGCTTTCTTT. Translating gives CASSLAGLLNTEAFF.

The chain links TRBV4-1 to TRBJ2-3; TRBD2 might be the D (5 bases). Deletions cut 1 base from V and 3 bases from J, with 11 bases between. The germline CDR1 and CDR2 sequences are MGHRA and YSYEKL. This CDR3 comprises 15 residues. CDR3 sequence: CASSQVATGTDTQYF. The CDR3 DNA is TGCGCCAGCAGCCAAGTAGCCACGGGGACAGATACGCAGTATTTT.

This clone was recorded only once. The V call is TRBV5-4, the J call TRBJ1-3, with D perhaps TRBD1 (6 bases). This CDR3 spans 14 amino acids. Germline CDR1 and CDR2: SGHNT and YYREEE (reference sequence). Trimming took off 5 bases at V and 1 base at J, with 10 bases between the two ends. The chain's CDR3 is CASRPGESGNTIYF. In nucleotides, the CDR3 is TGTGCCAGCAGGCCAGGGGAATCTGGAAACACCATATATTTT. The full variable domain, with the rest looked up from reference TRBV5-4 and TRBJ1-3, is ETGVTQSPTHLIKTRGQQVTLRCSSQSGHNTVSWYQQALGQGPQFIFQYYREEENGRGNFPPRFSGLQFPNYSSELNVNALELDDSALYLCASRPGESGNTIYFGEGSWLTVV.

The rearrangement uses TRBV19 and TRBJ1-1; unclear D gene. V was pared by 7 bases and J by 1 base, with 16 bases between. This CDR3 has 15 residues. The germline CDR1 and CDR2 sequences are LNHDA and SQIVND (reference sequence). The CDR3 bases are TGTGCCAGTAATTTGGCGGGGAATACGAACACTGAAGCTTTCTTT. Translated: CASNLAGNTNTEAFF.

The chain has TRBV19 and TRBJ1-1; 9 bases match TRBD1. Germline CDR1 and CDR2: LNHDA and SQIVND (reference sequence). J gave up 6 bases and V 4 bases, and 18 bases lay outside the gene matches. The CDR3 is 18 residues long. The CDR3 sequence: CASSTPDRGKGSGSEAFF. For the CDR3, the DNA is TGTGCCAGTAGTACCCCGGACAGGGGAAAGGGTTCGGGGTCTGAAGCTTTCTTT.

J is TRBJ1-5 and V is TRBV10-1, with 7 nucleotides matching TRBD1. The CDR3 extends over 15 amino acids. The trim removed 6 bases at V and 0 bases at J, leaving 5 bases unmatched. Germline V gene lookup returns CDR1 WNHNN and CDR2 SYGVQD (reference sequence). CDR3 bases: TGCGCCAGCAGAAGGGACAGCTATAGCAATCAGCCCCAGCATTTT. Protein: CASRRDSYSNQPQHF.

This clone was seen just once. This chain uses TRBV5-1 with TRBJ1-2, with D perhaps matching TRBD1 (6 bases). The V and J ends lost 10 bases and 4 bases respectively, with 17 bases between them. Germline V gene data show CDR1 as SGHRS and CDR2 as YFSETQ. The CDR3 contains 13 residues. CDR3 sequence: CASGAGGGYGYTF. CDR3 nucleotide sequence: TGCGCCTCCGGGGCGGGGGGCGGCTATGGCTACACCTTC.

There are a few counts of this clone. This rearrangement joins TRBV6-1 to TRBJ2-1; tentatively, D is TRBD2 (6 bases). Germline V gene sequence: CDR1 MNHNS, CDR2 SASEGT. Trimming cost V 7 bases and J 0 bases, with 13 bases left between them. This CDR3 spans 15 amino acids. CDR3 sequence: CASKSPEGSYNEQFF. CDR3 in DNA: TGTGCCAGCAAGAGTCCGGAGGGCTCCTACAATGAGCAGTTCTTC.